This entry lists 23 T cell receptor beta chains sequenced from one sample in a study of identical twins. MiXCR was run by TCRdb on the 5' RACE reads, yielding one entry per CDR3 protein. The data contain 250,000 or so distinct CDR3 sequences, approximately 7% of them singletons. The data also belong to a second study, concerning yellow fever vaccine responses in identical twins.

The material sequenced was memory (CD45RO+) T cells sorted from blood. Receptor source: a woman between 18 and 29 years old in good health.

Many counts were recorded for this clonotype. The chain employs TRBV12-3 or TRBV12-4 and TRBJ1-4; D possibly corresponds to TRBD1 (6 bases). Trimming removed 10 bases at V and 2 bases at J, with 17 bases between. This CDR3 region has 15 residues. In DNA form, the CDR3 reads TGTGCCAACTGGGGGGGGCCTCGCACTAATGAAAAACTGTTTTTT. Amino acid sequence: CANWGGPRTNEKLFF.

The genes are TRBV18 and TRBJ2-2, with 7 bases matching TRBD2. The CDR3 runs 15 residues. The trim removed 1 base at V and 7 bases at J, leaving 6 bases unmatched. CDR1 KGHSH and CDR2 LQKENI come from the germline V gene. The CDR3 DNA is TGTGCCAGCTCACCACTAGGACTAGTCAACGGGGAGCTGTTTTTT. It specifies CASSPLGLVNGELFF.

This clonotype has a count of ten or more. V usage is TRBV5-1 and J usage is TRBJ2-2, with D uncertain. CDR1 is SGHRS and CDR2 is YFSETQ in the germline V gene. The CDR3 loop spans 17 amino acids. V lost 0 bases to trimming and J lost 0 bases, with 12 bases between them. The chain's CDR3 is CASSLERSFANTGELFF. The CDR3 nucleotides read TGCGCCAGCAGCTTGGAAAGGTCGTTCGCGAACACCGGGGAGCTGTTTTTT.

The chain joins TRBV10-2 to TRBJ1-5, with D unclear. Trimming left V 4 bases short and J 5 bases short, with 15 bases between. Per the germline V gene, CDR1 is WSHSY and CDR2 is SAAADI. CDR3 length: 15 residues. CDR3: CASSGSAQAYQPQHF. Written as DNA, the CDR3 is TGCGCCAGCAGTGGTTCCGCTCAGGCCTATCAGCCCCAGCATTTT.

A few counts support this clonotype. The DNA for the CDR3 is TGTGCCAGCAATAGGGTCAGGAGTGAAAAACTGTTTTTT. This sequence encodes CASNRVRSEKLFF. The chain carries TRBV6-1 and TRBJ1-4, with D hard to call. The germline CDR1 and CDR2 sequences are MNHNS and SASEGT. The V and J ends lost 7 bases and 7 bases respectively, with 13 bases between them. The length of the CDR3 is 13 residues.

J is TRBJ2-1 and V is TRBV4-1; 8 nucleotides line up with TRBD1. V gave up 1 base and J gave up 1 base; unmatched junction bases: 6. Germline lookup yields CDR1 MGHRA and CDR2 YSYEKL. This CDR3 region has 17 residues. CDR3 sequence: CASSQGHTGGSYNEQFF. For the CDR3, the DNA is TGCGCCAGCAGCCAAGGTCACACAGGGGGGTCCTACAATGAGCAGTTCTTC.

This clonotype was recorded a few times. The chain recombines TRBV24-1 with TRBJ2-1, with D possibly matching TRBD2 (5 bases). The V gene lost 3 bases and the J gene lost 9 bases, with 11 bases spanning the gap. The CDR3 loop spans 13 amino acids. The germline V gene encodes CDR1 KGHDR and CDR2 SFDVKD. In nucleotides, the CDR3 is TGTGCCACCAGTGATATTCCTGCGGGTGAGCAGTTCTTC. This gives the protein CATSDIPAGEQFF.

DNA for the CDR3: TGTGCCAGCAGCTTAGCCGGGACTAGCGAGTATACGCAGTATTTT. Its translation: CASSLAGTSEYTQYF. This chain links TRBV11-1 with TRBJ2-3, with 10 bases lining up with TRBD2. This CDR3 region has 15 residues. J was trimmed by 7 bases and V by 0 bases; bases with no gene match: 4. CDR1 and CDR2 from the germline V gene are SGHAT and FQDESV (reference sequence).

In this sample, this clonotype turned up a few times. The chain combines TRBV4-2 with TRBJ1-2; 7 nucleotides match TRBD1. The CDR3 spans 14 residues. Trimming took 2 bases from V and 6 from J; bases not matched to a gene: 6. Germline V gene lookup returns CDR1 LGHNA and CDR2 YNFKEQ. CDR3 DNA: TGTGCCAGCAGCCAAACAACAGGGACAGATGGCTACACCTTC. This encodes CASSQTTGTDGYTF.

This clonotype was seen at least ten times. The J gene is TRBJ2-3, the V gene TRBV5-5; D uncertain. From germline, CDR1 is SGHKS and CDR2 YYEKEE (reference sequence). The CDR3 consists of 14 residues. Deletions cut 0 bases from V and 1 base from J, with 6 bases between. The CDR3 sequence is CASSLDMGTDTQYF. CDR3 DNA sequence: TGTGCCAGCAGCTTGGATATGGGCACAGATACGCAGTATTTT.

The chain is built from TRBV12-3 or TRBV12-4 and TRBJ1-5; D might be TRBD1 (5 bases). V was cut by 5 bases and J by 2 bases, with 25 bases left in between. The CDR3 runs to 19 residues. The CDR3 here is CASSASKWGESDGNQPQHF. The CDR3 coding sequence is TGTGCCAGCAGTGCCTCAAAATGGGGGGAGTCGGATGGCAATCAGCCCCAGCATTTT.

This chain joins TRBV20-1 and TRBJ2-6; maybe TRBD2 (5 bases). Trimming took off 3 bases at V and 3 bases at J, with 6 bases between the two ends. This CDR3 spans 13 amino acids. Germline CDR1 reads DFQATT; CDR2 reads SNEGSKA (reference sequence). The CDR3 DNA is TGCAGTGCTAGGGACTTTGGGGCCAACGTCCTGACTTTC. It is translated as CSARDFGANVLTF.

In its sample, this clonotype was seen many times. The rearrangement joins TRBV5-1 to TRBJ2-3; TRBD1 matches 8 bases. This CDR3 spans 15 amino acids. The trim removed 1 base at V and 4 bases at J, leaving 5 bases unmatched. Germline CDR1 is SGHRS and CDR2 is YFSETQ. The chain's CDR3 is CASSLSGQVPDTQYF. The CDR3 nucleotides are TGCGCCAGCAGCTTGTCGGGACAGGTTCCAGATACGCAGTATTTT.

This clonotype was recorded at least ten times. This rearrangement joins TRBV7-8 to TRBJ2-3; 7 nucleotides match TRBD1. V shed 5 bases and J 0 bases; nucleotides not matched to a gene: 8. The germline CDR1 and CDR2 sequences are SGHVS and FQNEAQ. This CDR3 has 16 residues. CDR3: CASSPTQGLSTDTQYF. CDR3 DNA: TGTGCCAGCAGCCCAACACAGGGGCTCAGCACAGATACGCAGTATTTT.

The table lists this clonotype with a few counts. V is TRBV7-9 and J is TRBJ2-5, with 10 bases identical to TRBD2. The germline V gene has CDR1 SEHNR and CDR2 FQNEAQ (reference sequence). This CDR3 has 15 residues. Trimming at V came to 2 bases and at J to 5 bases, leaving 5 bases not matched to a gene. The CDR3 sequence is CASSLSQTSGETQYF. Written as DNA, the CDR3 is TGTGCCAGCAGCTTATCACAGACTAGCGGGGAGACCCAGTACTTC.

This clonotype was detected many times. This chain joins TRBV5-1 and TRBJ1-2; no reliable D call. The CDR3 loop spans 13 amino acids. The germline V gene has CDR1 SGHRS and CDR2 YFSETQ. Trimming removed 3 bases from V and 0 bases from J, with 6 bases in between. As DNA, the CDR3 is TGCGCCAGCAGCTCGACCGCTAACTATGGCTACACCTTC. It encodes CASSSTANYGYTF. Together with reference TRBV5-1 and TRBJ1-2, the CDR3 gives the full variable domain: KAGVTQTPRYLIKTRGQQVTLSCSPISGHRSVSWYQQTPGQGLQFLFEYFSETQRNKGNFPGRFSGRQFSNSRSEMNVSTLELGDSALYLCASSSTANYGYTFGSGTRLTVV.

In this sample, this clonotype turned up many times. The chain carries TRBV5-1 and TRBJ2-2; no firm D call. The length of the CDR3 is 14 residues. V lost 4 bases to trimming and J lost 0 bases, with 7 bases between them. Germline V CDR1 and CDR2: SGHRS, YFSETQ. CDR3 region: CASSAGTNTGELFF. For the CDR3, the DNA is TGCGCCAGCAGCGCAGGAACGAACACCGGGGAGCTGTTTTTT.

This clonotype was seen ten or more times. V and J are TRBV20-1 and TRBJ1-2; D ambiguous. Germline CDR1 and CDR2: DFQATT and SNEGSKA (reference sequence). V was clipped by 6 bases and J by 8 bases, with 19 bases between them. The CDR3 contains 13 residues. CDR3 bases: TGCAGTGCCTCAGATTCCACCCATTGGGGCTACACCTTC. Its protein is CSASDSTHWGYTF.

This clonotype was counted a few times. The chain is built from TRBV24-1 and TRBJ2-1, with TRBD2 identical over 13 bases. Germline CDR1 and CDR2: KGHDR and SFDVKD. V shed 9 bases and J 6 bases; nucleotides not matched to a gene: 4. This CDR3 spans 14 amino acids. The CDR3 spells CATSGLAGPNEQFF. Written as DNA, the CDR3 is TGTGCCACCTCGGGACTAGCGGGGCCCAATGAGCAGTTCTTC.

Only a few counts were recorded for this clonotype. The CDR3 sequence is CASSLEGASEAFF. CDR3 sequence (DNA): TGCGCCAGCAGCTTGGAAGGGGCTTCTGAAGCTTTCTTT. V is TRBV5-1 and J is TRBJ1-1; maybe TRBD1 (5 bases). Germline V gives CDR1 SGHRS, CDR2 YFSETQ. Trimming cost V 0 bases and J 6 bases, with 9 bases left between them. The CDR3 is 13 amino acids.

The CDR3 protein is CASKMKDSLGAEAFF. The CDR3 nucleotides are TGCGCCAGCAAAATGAAGGACAGTCTGGGGGCTGAAGCTTTCTTT. V and J are TRBV5-1 and TRBJ1-1, with D tentatively TRBD1 (6 bases). CDR3 size: 15 residues. V was clipped by 6 bases and J by 6 bases, with 21 bases between them. In germline, CDR1 is SGHRS, CDR2 YFSETQ.

The chain couples TRBV20-1 to TRBJ2-3; D may be TRBD2 (6 bases). The CDR3 has 15 amino acids. Germline CDR1 and CDR2: DFQATT and SNEGSKA (reference sequence). Trimming stripped 6 bases from V and 0 bases from J, with 16 bases between. CDR3 nucleotide sequence: TGCAGTGCAAAGATGCTCGGGGGAAGCACAGATACGCAGTATTTT. It encodes CSAKMLGGSTDTQYF.

The CDR3 coding sequence is TGTGCCAGCATGGGGCGGGGAACCTCCTACGAGCAGTACTTC. This sequence encodes CASMGRGTSYEQYF. The chain combines TRBV25-1 with TRBJ2-7; a possible D gene is TRBD2 (6 bases). Per the germline V gene, CDR1 is MGHDK and CDR2 is SYGVNS. This CDR3 is 14 amino acids long. V was shortened by 7 bases and J by 0 bases, with 13 bases between the two germline ends.